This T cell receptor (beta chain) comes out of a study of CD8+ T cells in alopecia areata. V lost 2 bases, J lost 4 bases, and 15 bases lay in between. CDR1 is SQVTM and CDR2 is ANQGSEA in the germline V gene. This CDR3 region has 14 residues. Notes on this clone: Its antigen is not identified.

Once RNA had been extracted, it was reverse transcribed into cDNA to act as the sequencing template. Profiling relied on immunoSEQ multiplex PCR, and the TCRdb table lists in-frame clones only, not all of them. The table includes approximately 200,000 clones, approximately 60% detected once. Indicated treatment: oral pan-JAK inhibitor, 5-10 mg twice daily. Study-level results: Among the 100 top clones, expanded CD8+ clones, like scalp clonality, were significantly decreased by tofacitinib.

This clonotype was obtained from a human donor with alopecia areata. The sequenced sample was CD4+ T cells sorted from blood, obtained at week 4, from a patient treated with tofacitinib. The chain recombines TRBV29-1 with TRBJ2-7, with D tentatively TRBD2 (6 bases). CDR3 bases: TGCAGCGTTGAATTGGGGGACTCCATGTACGAGCAGTACTTC. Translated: CSVELGDSMYEQYF.